This T cell receptor beta chain was documented in a study of blood T cell repertoires in COVID-19. Per the original methods: Researchers report that nucleated cell counts were estimated from reference gene primer amplification. Here immunoSEQ multiplex PCR was the method, and the copy in TCRdb shows in-frame clones only, minus some. The DNA gave D and trimming, while V, J and clone size come from that table. The sample includes roughly 380,000 clones, about 87% of them seen just once. Germline V CDR1 and CDR2: SGHAT, FQNNGV. Deletions cut 4 bases from V and 5 bases from J, with 14 bases between. There are 14 residues in the CDR3.

The gene calls are TRBV11-2 and TRBJ2-5, with D possibly TRBD2 on 5 matching bases. The sequenced sample was PBMCs or T cells enriched from blood (not recorded which). The origin of this receptor is a man between 25 and 39 years old who had recovered from COVID-19. CDR3 coding DNA: TGTGCCAGCAGCTCGCGGGTCCCGCGGGAGACCCAGTACTTC. The encoded protein is CASSSRVPRETQYF.